This TCR beta chain comes out of a study of CD8+ T cells in alopecia areata. At the level of the study: Twice daily, treated patients received 5 to 10 mg of oral tofacitinib.

This clone has a handful of counts. Trimming took off 10 bases at V and 4 bases at J, with 16 bases between the two ends. Germline V gene data show CDR1 as LNHDA and CDR2 as SQIVND (reference sequence). This CDR3 contains 13 residues. RNA was extracted and reverse transcribed into cDNA as the sequencing template. Only in-frame clones appear in the TCRdb table, and some are missing; sequencing was by immunoSEQ multiplex PCR. The sample lists 130,000 to 150,000 clones; roughly 50% were seen once. The TCR comes from a human donor with alopecia areata. The J gene is TRBJ1-1, the V gene TRBV19; possible D gene TRBD1, 6 bases. Material: CD4+ T cells sorted from blood. The CDR3: CATGRGRGTEAFF. The CDR3 DNA reads TGTGCCACGGGACGGGGCAGGGGCACTGAAGCTTTCTTT.